Listed below are T cell receptor beta chains from one sample, sequenced in a study of control samples from healthy donors and cancer patients. Assay used: immunoSEQ multiplex PCR; TCRdb lists only in-frame clones, some missing. The table lists some 120,000 clones, roughly 94% of them singletons, with 3.6% in the top ten. Material for sequencing was blood. These receptors were obtained from a man in his thirties or forties in good health. CDR3s include the opening cysteine and the closing phenylalanine or tryptophan. A D gene is named only where the DNA matches it firmly. Size is omitted from some rows. Given values are once, few, many or a class for expanded clones.

CDR3aa: CASSPDTQETQYF
CDR3nt: TGTGCCAGCAGTCCGGACACCCAGGAGACCCAGTACTTC
j_gene: TRBJ2-5
v_gene: TRBV12-3/TRBV12-4
d_gene: NA
abundance: NA

CDR3aa: CASSQSGRGSSYNEQFF
CDR3nt: TGCGCCAGCAGCCAAAGTGGGCGGGGGAGCTCCTACAATGAGCAGTTCTTC
j_gene: TRBJ2-1
v_gene: TRBV4-1
d_gene: TRBD2
abundance: NA

CDR3aa: CASSQDGGGSGTEAFF
CDR3nt: TGCGCCAGCAGCCAAGATGGGGGGGGTTCTGGAACTGAAGCTTTCTTT
j_gene: TRBJ1-1
v_gene: TRBV4-1
d_gene: NA
abundance: NA

CDR3aa: CASSWGETQYF
CDR3nt: TGTGCCAGCAGCTGGGGGGAGACCCAGTACTTC
j_gene: TRBJ2-5
v_gene: TRBV5-6
d_gene: NA
abundance: NA

CDR3aa: CASSPSEGRGNTIYF
CDR3nt: TGTGCCAGCTCACCATCGGAAGGGAGAGGAAACACCATATATTTT
j_gene: TRBJ1-3
v_gene: TRBV18
d_gene: NA
abundance: NA

CDR3aa: CASSVTGLGYNEQFF
CDR3nt: TGTGCCAGCAGCGTAACGGGACTAGGATACAATGAGCAGTTCTTC
j_gene: TRBJ2-1
v_gene: TRBV9
d_gene: TRBD2
abundance: NA

CDR3aa: CAWSGITDSKDEKLFF
CDR3nt: TGTGCCTGGAGTGGTATAACGGACAGTAAGGATGAAAAACTGTTTTTT
j_gene: TRBJ1-4
v_gene: TRBV30
d_gene: NA
abundance: once

CDR3aa: CASSQDRVGDTQYF
CDR3nt: TGCGCCAGCAGCCAAGATAGAGTGGGCGATACGCAGTATTTT
j_gene: TRBJ2-3
v_gene: TRBV4-3
d_gene: NA
abundance: NA

CDR3aa: CASSLFRGTEAFF
CDR3nt: TGTGCCAGCAGCTTGTTCCGAGGCACTGAAGCTTTCTTT
j_gene: TRBJ1-1
v_gene: TRBV11-1
d_gene: NA
abundance: once

CDR3aa: CASSLTLSYNEQFF
CDR3nt: TGTGCCAGCTCCCTGACACTCTCCTACAATGAGCAGTTCTTC
j_gene: TRBJ2-1
v_gene: TRBV18
d_gene: NA
abundance: NA

CDR3aa: CASRGGEETQYF
CDR3nt: TGTGCCAGTCGGGGGGGGGAAGAGACCCAGTACTTC
j_gene: TRBJ2-5
v_gene: TRBV19
d_gene: TRBD2
abundance: NA

CDR3aa: CASSLWGQGMDGYTF
CDR3nt: TGTGCCAGCAGCCTGTGGGGACAGGGGATGGACGGCTACACCTTC
j_gene: TRBJ1-2
v_gene: TRBV4-2
d_gene: TRBD1
abundance: NA

CDR3aa: CASSLEMGGRYEQYF
CDR3nt: TGTGCCAGCAGCTTAGAGATGGGGGGGCGGTACGAGCAGTACTTC
j_gene: TRBJ2-7
v_gene: TRBV7-2
d_gene: NA
abundance: NA

CDR3aa: CASSLVSVGNFPYEQYF
CDR3nt: TGCGCCAGCAGCTTGGTTTCAGTAGGGAACTTCCCCTACGAGCAGTACTTC
j_gene: TRBJ2-7
v_gene: TRBV5-1
d_gene: NA
abundance: NA

CDR3aa: CASSRTGVNTEAFF
CDR3nt: TGTGCCAGCAGCAGGACAGGGGTGAACACTGAAGCTTTCTTT
j_gene: TRBJ1-1
v_gene: TRBV5-4
d_gene: TRBD1
abundance: NA

CDR3aa: CASTSLSDPYGYTF
CDR3nt: TGTGCCAGCACGAGTCTGTCGGACCCTTATGGCTACACCTTC
j_gene: TRBJ1-2
v_gene: TRBV6-5
d_gene: NA
abundance: NA

CDR3aa: CASSKGAINQPQHF
CDR3nt: TGTGCCAGCAGTAAAGGGGCGATCAATCAGCCCCAGCATTTT
j_gene: TRBJ1-5
v_gene: TRBV6-2/TRBV6-3
d_gene: NA
abundance: NA

CDR3aa: CASSPTGSTDTQYF
CDR3nt: TGCGCCAGCAGCCCTACAGGGAGCACAGATACGCAGTATTTT
j_gene: TRBJ2-3
v_gene: TRBV5-1
d_gene: NA
abundance: NA

CDR3aa: CASSYTRSGNTIYF
CDR3nt: TGTGCCAGCAGCTACACCAGGTCTGGAAACACCATATATTTT
j_gene: TRBJ1-3
v_gene: TRBV28
d_gene: NA
abundance: NA

CDR3aa: CASSQDAGTGIQPQHF
CDR3nt: TGCGCCAGCAGCCAAGATGCCGGGACAGGGATACAGCCCCAGCATTTT
j_gene: TRBJ1-5
v_gene: TRBV4-1
d_gene: TRBD1
abundance: NA

CDR3aa: CASSYSGNEQFF
CDR3nt: TGTGCCAGCAGTTACAGCGGCAATGAGCAGTTCTTC
j_gene: TRBJ2-1
v_gene: TRBV6-2/TRBV6-3
d_gene: NA
abundance: NA

CDR3aa: CASSEFDRLNQPQHF
CDR3nt: TGTGCCAGCAGTGAATTTGACAGGCTCAATCAGCCCCAGCATTTT
j_gene: TRBJ1-5
v_gene: TRBV6-1
d_gene: NA
abundance: NA

CDR3aa: CASSVGGTVGTEAFF
CDR3nt: TGTGCCAGCAGCGTAGGCGGGACAGTAGGCACTGAAGCTTTCTTT
j_gene: TRBJ1-1
v_gene: TRBV9
d_gene: TRBD1
abundance: NA

CDR3aa: CASSLAGNQETQYF
CDR3nt: TGCGCCAGCAGCTTGGCGGGGAACCAAGAGACCCAGTACTTC
j_gene: TRBJ2-5
v_gene: TRBV5-1
d_gene: NA
abundance: NA

CDR3aa: CATSDLGGPNTGELFF
CDR3nt: TGTGCCACCAGTGATTTGGGGGGACCGAACACCGGGGAGCTGTTTTTT
j_gene: TRBJ2-2
v_gene: TRBV24-1
d_gene: NA
abundance: NA

CDR3aa: CASSPVQGGPFTDTQYF
CDR3nt: TGTGCCAGCTCACCGGTTCAGGGGGGGCCGTTCACAGATACGCAGTATTTT
j_gene: TRBJ2-3
v_gene: TRBV18
d_gene: NA
abundance: NA

CDR3aa: CASSYSIGPGELFF
CDR3nt: TGTGCCAGCAGTTACTCGATCGGACCCGGGGAGCTGTTTTTT
j_gene: TRBJ2-2
v_gene: TRBV6-2/TRBV6-3
d_gene: NA
abundance: NA

CDR3aa: CASGTSRTGELFF
CDR3nt: TGTGCCAGTGGGACTAGTCGAACCGGGGAGCTGTTTTTT
j_gene: TRBJ2-2
v_gene: TRBV19
d_gene: TRBD2
abundance: NA

CDR3aa: CAISGSGMNTEAFF
CDR3nt: TGTGCCATCAGTGGGTCCGGCATGAACACTGAAGCTTTCTTT
j_gene: TRBJ1-1
v_gene: TRBV10-3
d_gene: NA
abundance: NA

CDR3aa: CASSQNSGRSNQPQHF
CDR3nt: TGTGCCAGCTCCCAGAACTCGGGGCGAAGCAATCAGCCCCAGCATTTT
j_gene: TRBJ1-5
v_gene: TRBV18
d_gene: NA
abundance: NA

CDR3aa: CASSKQDRGTETQYF
CDR3nt: TGTGCCAGCAGCAAGCAGGACAGGGGAACAGAGACCCAGTACTTC
j_gene: TRBJ2-5
v_gene: TRBV5-5
d_gene: TRBD1
abundance: NA

CDR3aa: CASSLRGEKLFF
CDR3nt: TGTGCCAGCAGCTTAAGGGGTGAAAAACTGTTTTTT
j_gene: TRBJ1-4
v_gene: TRBV7-9
d_gene: NA
abundance: NA

CDR3aa: CASSQGPAGPYF
CDR3nt: TGCGCCAGCAGCCAAGGCCCCGCCGGTCCCTATTTT
j_gene: TRBJ1-3
v_gene: TRBV4-1
d_gene: NA
abundance: NA

CDR3aa: CASSYNTGELFF
CDR3nt: TGTGCCAGCAGCTATAACACCGGGGAGCTGTTTTTT
j_gene: TRBJ2-2
v_gene: TRBV7-3
d_gene: NA
abundance: few

CDR3aa: CASSEPEEPIRWGSGDEQYF
CDR3nt: TGTGCCAGCAGTGAACCGGAAGAACCCATTCGTTGGGGATCTGGCGACGAGCAGTACTTC
j_gene: TRBJ2-7
v_gene: TRBV2
d_gene: NA
abundance: once

CDR3aa: CASSGQGALTHTF
CDR3nt: TGTGCCAGCAGCGGACAGGGGGCTCTTACACACACCTTC
j_gene: TRBJ1-2
v_gene: TRBV5-6
d_gene: TRBD1
abundance: NA

CDR3aa: CSVDGQGQIGDTQYF
CDR3nt: TGCAGCGTTGATGGGCAGGGTCAAATCGGAGATACGCAGTATTTT
j_gene: TRBJ2-3
v_gene: TRBV29-1
d_gene: NA
abundance: NA

CDR3aa: CASSSRSPSLGSATGELFF
CDR3nt: TGTGCCAGCAGCTCCCGCTCCCCCAGTTTAGGGTCGGCCACCGGGGAGCTGTTTTTT
j_gene: TRBJ2-2
v_gene: TRBV13
d_gene: NA
abundance: NA

CDR3aa: CATSDRGWFGGYTF
CDR3nt: TGTGCCACCAGTGACCGAGGATGGTTCGGGGGCTACACCTTC
j_gene: TRBJ1-2
v_gene: TRBV24-1
d_gene: NA
abundance: NA

CDR3aa: CASSLTGSTYTF
CDR3nt: TGTGCCAGCAGCCTGACAGGTTCGACCTACACCTTC
j_gene: TRBJ1-2
v_gene: TRBV3-1/TRBV3-2
d_gene: NA
abundance: once

CDR3aa: CASSLDRRTGGGWETQYF
CDR3nt: TGTGCCAGCAGCCTAGACCGGCGGACAGGGGGCGGGTGGGAGACCCAGTACTTC
j_gene: TRBJ2-5
v_gene: TRBV4-2
d_gene: TRBD1
abundance: NA

CDR3aa: CASSLVAGGYNEQFF
CDR3nt: TGCGCCAGCAGCTTGGTGGCGGGGGGTTACAATGAGCAGTTCTTC
j_gene: TRBJ2-1
v_gene: TRBV5-1
d_gene: TRBD2
abundance: NA

CDR3aa: CASGISGFAETQYF
CDR3nt: TGTGCTAGTGGTATTTCGGGTTTCGCAGAGACCCAGTACTTC
j_gene: TRBJ2-5
v_gene: TRBV12-5
d_gene: NA
abundance: NA

CDR3aa: CASSLSGATEAFF
CDR3nt: TGTGCCAGCAGCTTGTCGGGGGCCACTGAAGCTTTCTTT
j_gene: TRBJ1-1
v_gene: TRBV5-8
d_gene: NA
abundance: NA

CDR3aa: CASSASSLGVYTF
CDR3nt: TGTGCCAGTAGTGCCTCCAGTCTTGGGGTTTACACCTTC
j_gene: TRBJ1-2
v_gene: TRBV19
d_gene: NA
abundance: NA

CDR3aa: CASSQDGVLAGFSTDTQYF
CDR3nt: TGTGCCAGCAGCCAAGACGGGGTTCTAGCGGGGTTTAGCACAGATACGCAGTATTTT
j_gene: TRBJ2-3
v_gene: TRBV4-2
d_gene: TRBD2
abundance: NA

CDR3aa: CASSAGTVNEKLFF
CDR3nt: TGTGCCAGCAGCGCTGGGACAGTGAATGAAAAACTGTTTTTT
j_gene: TRBJ1-4
v_gene: TRBV2
d_gene: TRBD1
abundance: NA

CDR3aa: CASSITELGNYGYTF
CDR3nt: TGTGCCAGTAGTATTACAGAACTAGGCAACTATGGCTACACCTTC
j_gene: TRBJ1-2
v_gene: TRBV19
d_gene: NA
abundance: NA

CDR3aa: CAWSPDKVEAFF
CDR3nt: TGTGCCTGGAGTCCCGACAAGGTTGAAGCTTTCTTT
j_gene: TRBJ1-1
v_gene: TRBV30
d_gene: NA
abundance: NA

CDR3aa: CASSSARWLSGNTIYF
CDR3nt: TGTGCCAGTAGTTCGGCTAGGTGGCTCTCTGGAAACACCATATATTTT
j_gene: TRBJ1-3
v_gene: TRBV19
d_gene: NA
abundance: NA

CDR3aa: CASSLNAGAISGELFF
CDR3nt: TGCGCCAGCAGCTTGAACGCAGGGGCGATAAGCGGGGAGCTGTTTTTT
j_gene: TRBJ2-2
v_gene: TRBV5-1
d_gene: NA
abundance: NA

CDR3aa: CASSLVVTEAFF
CDR3nt: TGTGCCAGCAGCTTAGTAGTCACTGAAGCTTTCTTT
j_gene: TRBJ1-1
v_gene: TRBV7-2
d_gene: NA
abundance: NA

CDR3aa: CASSPRQGITGELFF
CDR3nt: TGTGCCAGCTCACCAAGGCAGGGTATTACCGGGGAGCTGTTTTTT
j_gene: TRBJ2-2
v_gene: TRBV18
d_gene: NA
abundance: NA

CDR3aa: CASSQDRAGGYEQFF
CDR3nt: TGCGCCAGCAGCCAAGATCGCGCGGGGGGCTATGAGCAGTTCTTC
j_gene: TRBJ2-1
v_gene: TRBV4-3
d_gene: TRBD2
abundance: NA

CDR3aa: CASSLGQGIYEQYF
CDR3nt: TGTGCCAGCAGTTTAGGGCAGGGGATCTACGAGCAGTACTTC
j_gene: TRBJ2-7
v_gene: TRBV28
d_gene: NA
abundance: NA